Below are 22 T cell receptor beta chains sequenced from a single sample in a study of cytomegalovirus exposure and HLA in healthy donors. Amplification used 60 Vbeta primers and 13 Jbeta primers. Produced via immunoSEQ multiplex PCR; TCRdb's table is partial and in-frame only. Of some 150,000 clones listed, over 75% are singletons. Sequencing used PBMCs. These TCRs come from a woman aged 25 to 45 in good health and CMV-seronegative.

The CDR3 DNA is TGTGCCTGCAGAAGGGGAAGCAATCAGCCCCAGCATTTT. Protein product: CACRRGSNQPQHF. The V and J genes are TRBV30 and TRBJ1-5, with D possibly being TRBD1 (5 bases). Germline V CDR1 and CDR2: GTSNPN, SVGIG (reference sequence). The CDR3 loop spans 13 amino acids. Trimming took off 6 bases at V and 1 base at J, with 10 bases between the two ends.

The genes are TRBV7-3 and TRBJ2-7; a weak D match, TRBD2 (5 bases). The length of the CDR3 is 13 residues. V was cut by 5 bases and J by 5 bases, with 13 bases left in between. Germline V gene data show CDR1 as SGHTA and CDR2 as FQGTGA. CDR3 region: CASSLSGSDEQYF. The DNA of the CDR3 is TGTGCCAGCAGCCTCTCGGGGAGCGACGAGCAGTACTTC.

The chain is built from TRBV27 and TRBJ1-1, with D possibly being TRBD1 (5 bases). V lost 8 bases and J lost 4, with 14 bases in between. The CDR3 sequence is 13 residues long. Germline loops: CDR1 MNHEY, CDR2 SMNVEV (reference sequence). CDR3 sequence reads: CASCSRVGTEAFF. As DNA, the CDR3 is TGTGCCAGCTGCAGCAGGGTCGGCACTGAAGCTTTCTTT.

The gene calls are TRBV2 and TRBJ2-5; 9 bases line up with TRBD1. J lost 2 bases, V lost 6 bases, and 7 bases had no gene match. CDR1 is SNHLY, CDR2 FYNNEI, per germline. The CDR3 covers 15 residues. This CDR3 reads CASSPRDREQETQYF. CDR3 nucleotide sequence: TGTGCCAGCAGCCCCCGGGACAGGGAACAAGAGACCCAGTACTTC.

The chain links TRBV7-8 to TRBJ1-5, with TRBD1 matching over 9 bases. The V segment lost 5 bases and the J segment 5 bases; nucleotides outside the gene matches: 10. Per the germline V gene, CDR1 is SGHVS and CDR2 is FQNEAQ. The CDR3 has 16 residues. CDR3 sequence (DNA): TGTGCCAGCAGCCCGGGACAGGGAAAAAACGATCAGCCCCAGCATTTT. Protein sequence: CASSPGQGKNDQPQHF.

CDR3 nucleotides: TGTGCCTGGACCGTGGACCCCGAGGCAGGGTCGGTCTATGGCTACACCTTC. Translation: CAWTVDPEAGSVYGYTF. V and J are TRBV30 and TRBJ1-2, with D possibly being TRBD1 (5 bases). CDR3 length: 17 residues. The germline V gene encodes CDR1 GTSNPN and CDR2 SVGIG (reference sequence). Trimming took off 4 bases at V and 4 bases at J, with 25 bases between the two ends.

The sample holds one count of this clone. The J gene is TRBJ2-5, the V gene TRBV9, with D unclear. This CDR3 is built from 15 residues. Germline CDR1 SGDLS, CDR2 YYNGEE. The V and J ends lost 4 bases and 7 bases respectively, with 20 bases between them. This chain's CDR3 is CASSSSDSRMATQYF. The CDR3 DNA reads as TGTGCCAGCAGCTCAAGTGACTCTCGAATGGCGACCCAGTACTTC.

J is TRBJ2-5 and V is TRBV6-5, with a weak D call TRBD1 (5 bases). Germline lookup yields CDR1 MNHEY and CDR2 SVGAGI. V shed 5 bases and J shed 6 bases, with 13 bases lying between them. The CDR3 loop spans 13 amino acids. The CDR3 region is CASSGAWGQTQYF. For the CDR3, the DNA is TGTGCCAGCAGTGGAGCCTGGGGCCAGACCCAGTACTTC.

V is TRBV10-3 and J is TRBJ2-5, with 10 bases that match TRBD2. The germline gives CDR1 ENHRY, CDR2 SYGVKD. The junction had 8 bases not matched to a gene; V was cut back by 8 bases and J by 5 bases. The CDR3 is 14 residues long. CDR3 bases: TGTGCCATCGCTACTAGCGGGGAGGGGGAGACCCAGTACTTC. This gives the protein CAIATSGEGETQYF.

The CDR3 region has the DNA TGTGCCAGCAGTTTCGGGACTAGTAACACTGAGCAGTTCTTC. This translates into CASSFGTSNTEQFF. The V and J genes are TRBV27 and TRBJ2-1; the match to TRBD2 covers 8 bases. Germline CDR1 MNHEY, CDR2 SMNVEV (reference sequence). Germline trimming cut 3 bases from V and 9 bases from J; bases unmatched to any gene: 7. This CDR3 has 14 amino acids.

In DNA, the CDR3 is TGCGCCAGCAGCCAAGACCACAGGGTAAGGAACAATGAGCAGTTCTTC. Its protein is CASSQDHRVRNNEQFF. The chain uses TRBV4-3 and TRBJ2-1, with D perhaps matching TRBD1 (6 bases). The CDR3 is 16 residues long. The V end lost 0 bases, the J end lost 5 bases, and 14 bases lay between the germline ends. Germline lookup yields CDR1 LGHNA and CDR2 YSLEER.

The chain employs TRBV6-1 and TRBJ2-1, with TRBD2 matching over 13 bases. Trimming at V came to 2 bases and at J to 7 bases, leaving 5 bases not matched to a gene. CDR3 length equals 16 residues. The germline gives CDR1 MNHNS, CDR2 SASEGT. The CDR3 bases are TGTGCCAGCAGTGAAACACTAGCGGGGGGGCTGAATGAGCAGTTCTTC. This gives the protein CASSETLAGGLNEQFF.

This clone has more than one count but fewer than ten. J is TRBJ1-4 and V is TRBV30; no clear D. V dropped 8 bases and J dropped 8 bases, with 27 bases sitting between them. CDR1 is GTSNPN and CDR2 is SVGIG in the germline V gene (reference sequence). The CDR3 consists of 16 residues. CDR3 nucleotide sequence: TGTGCCAGTAGTATAACGGTGGAGAGCCTGCGGGAAAAACTGTTTTTT. It specifies CASSITVESLREKLFF. The full variable domain, with the rest looked up from reference TRBV30 and TRBJ1-4, is SQTIHQWPATLVQPVGSPLSLECTVEGTSNPNLYWYRQAAGRGLQLLFYSVGIGQISSEVPQNLSASRPQDRQFILSSKKLLLSDSGFYLCASSITVESLREKLFFGSGTQLSVL.

V is TRBV7-3 and J is TRBJ2-1; 10 nucleotides agree with TRBD2. Germline assignment: CDR1 SGHTA and CDR2 FQGTGA. The CDR3 totals 15 residues. V lost 2 bases, J lost 4 bases, and 2 bases stayed unmatched. CDR3 sequence reads: CASSLLAGGYNEQFF. Here the CDR3 DNA reads TGTGCCAGCAGCTTATTAGCGGGGGGATACAATGAGCAGTTCTTC. Combining the CDR3 with reference TRBV7-3 and TRBJ2-1 gives the whole variable domain GAGVSQTPSNKVTEKGKYVELRCDPISGHTALYWYRQSLGQGPEFLIYFQGTGAADDSGLPNDRFFAVRPEGSVSTLKIQRTERGDSAVYLCASSLLAGGYNEQFFGPGTRLTVL.

The rearrangement links TRBV7-8 to TRBJ2-2; 8 nucleotides match TRBD1. With V trimmed by 4 bases and J by 1 base, 5 bases remained unmatched. CDR1 and CDR2 from the germline V gene are SGHVS and FQNEAQ. The CDR3 sequence is 16 residues long. The DNA for the CDR3 is TGTGCCAGCAGCTCCAGGACAGGGCGGAACACCGGGGAGCTGTTTTTT. Translating gives CASSSRTGRNTGELFF.

The chain combines TRBV5-1 with TRBJ1-1, with 7 bases fitting TRBD1. V shed 0 bases and J 0 bases; nucleotides not matched to a gene: 5. CDR3 length equals 16 residues. CDR1 SGHRS and CDR2 YFSETQ come from the germline V gene. As DNA, the CDR3 is TGCGCCAGCAGCTTGGCGACAGGGTGGGTGAACACTGAAGCTTTCTTT. Translating it yields CASSLATGWVNTEAFF.

The chain employs TRBV30 and TRBJ2-7, with 9 bases fitting TRBD1. The CDR3 is 15 residues long. With V trimmed by 4 bases and J by 7 bases, 14 bases remained unmatched. Per the germline V gene, CDR1 is GTSNPN and CDR2 is SVGIG (reference sequence). The CDR3 region has the DNA TGTGCCTGGAATCCCGGGACAGGGTTCGCAGTAGAGCAGTACTTC. This sequence encodes CAWNPGTGFAVEQYF.

This chain joins TRBV23-1 and TRBJ1-1; a possible D gene is TRBD1 (6 bases). TRBV23-1 belongs to the ORF category, with a function that is uncertain. Between the trimmed V and J ends, which lost 2 bases and 13 bases, there was a span of 8 bases. The CDR3 is 10 amino acids. This chain's CDR3 is CASSQPGDFF. The CDR3 DNA reads as TGCGCCAGCAGTCAACCAGGGGATTTCTTT.

A single count supports this clone. This sequence joins TRBV29-1 and TRBJ1-2; 7 bases agree with TRBD1. Germline V gives CDR1 SQVTM, CDR2 ANQGSEA. CDR3 length: 15 residues. After removal of 1 base from V and 4 bases from J, the junction contained 9 bases not matched to a gene. For the CDR3, the DNA is TGCAGCGTTGAAGCCCTGACAGGGAATTTCTATGGCTACACCTTC. Its translation is CSVEALTGNFYGYTF.

This clone has only one observation. V and J are TRBV11-2 and TRBJ1-3; no reliable D call. The CDR3 has 14 residues. Trimming cost V 5 bases and J 0 bases, with 8 bases left between them. Looked up from germline, CDR1 is SGHAT and CDR2 is FQNNGV. CDR3 sequence reads: CASSAASSGNTIYF. CDR3 DNA sequence: TGTGCCAGCAGCGCGGCCAGCTCTGGAAACACCATATATTTT. Drawing the rest from reference TRBV11-2 and TRBJ1-3, the complete variable domain is EAGVAQSPRYKIIEKRQSVAFWCNPISGHATLYWYQQILGQGPKLLIQFQNNGVVDDSQLPKDRFSAERLKGVDSTLKIQPAKLEDSAVYLCASSAASSGNTIYFGEGSWLTVV.

The rearrangement links TRBV19 to TRBJ2-2; the D is unclear. V lost 4 bases and J lost 5, with 8 bases in between. This CDR3 has 13 amino acids. Germline V gene sequence: CDR1 LNHDA, CDR2 SQIVND (reference sequence). The CDR3 coding sequence is TGTGCCAGTAGTAGATCGGAGACCGGGGAGCTGTTTTTT. Residues: CASSRSETGELFF.

CDR3 DNA: TGTGCCAGCAGGGACAGGTCGAGCAATCAGCCCCAGCATTTT. It yields the protein CASRDRSSNQPQHF. The chain is built from TRBV2 and TRBJ1-5, with 7 bases lining up with TRBD1. With 6 bases clipped from V and 1 base from J, the junction kept 3 bases outside the gene matches. Germline V gives CDR1 SNHLY, CDR2 FYNNEI. The CDR3 is 14 residues long.